Below, 12 T cell receptor beta chains from the same sample are listed, as sequenced in a study of blood T cell repertoires in COVID-19. Repertoires were generated with immunoSEQ multiplex PCR, while TCRdb's copy carries only in-frame clones and drops some. Of about 400,000 clones listed, under 90% are singletons. Material: PBMCs or T cells enriched from blood (not recorded which). These receptors were obtained from a woman in her thirties who had recovered from COVID-19.

The V call is TRBV6-5, the J call TRBJ1-2; D perhaps matches TRBD1 (5 bases). This CDR3 has 14 amino acids. From germline, CDR1 is MNHEY and CDR2 SVGAGI. V was trimmed by 2 bases and J by 8 bases, leaving 15 bases between them. CDR3 protein: CASSYIPGLYGYTF. The CDR3 DNA follows: TGTGCCAGCAGTTACATTCCAGGGCTTTACGGCTACACCTTC.

DNA of the CDR3: TGTGCCAGCGAACCCCAGTATCTAGCGGGAGGTAAAGAGACCCAGTACTTC. It yields the protein CASEPQYLAGGKETQYF. The chain uses TRBV7-8 and TRBJ2-5, with TRBD2 matching over 11 bases. This CDR3 has 17 amino acids. Looked up from germline, CDR1 is SGHVS and CDR2 is FQNEAQ. Germline trimming cut 8 bases from V and 3 bases from J; bases unmatched to any gene: 14.

The rearrangement joins TRBV6-2 or TRBV6-3 to TRBJ2-5; no clear D. With 5 bases removed from V and 4 bases from J, the gap between germline ends came to 11 bases. The CDR3 covers 13 residues. Germline V gene lookup returns CDR1 MNHEY and CDR2 SVGEGT. The CDR3 region is CASSRNRGETQYF. The DNA for the CDR3 is TGTGCCAGCAGTCGCAACCGCGGAGAGACCCAGTACTTC.

This chain connects TRBV6-5 to TRBJ1-2; TRBD1 is a possible D gene (6 bases). The germline V gene has CDR1 MNHEY and CDR2 SVGAGI. Trimming cost V 0 bases and J 8 bases, with 13 bases left between them. The CDR3 has 14 amino acids. The CDR3 loop is CASSYSIGTSGYTF. The DNA of the CDR3 is TGTGCCAGCAGTTACTCGATAGGGACATCGGGCTACACCTTC.

This sequence joins TRBV28 and TRBJ1-2, with D possibly matching TRBD1 (5 bases). The V gene lost 2 bases and the J gene lost 0 bases, with 16 bases spanning the gap. The CDR3 consists of 17 residues. The germline V gene has CDR1 MDHEN and CDR2 SYDVKM. The CDR3 region has the DNA TGTGCCAGCAGTTTAGACTTTCGGACATCTACTAACTATGGCTACACCTTC. Translation: CASSLDFRTSTNYGYTF.

CDR3: CASSLARGTGGYTF. CDR3 nucleotide sequence: TGTGCCAGCAGCTTGGCCAGGGGGACGGGGGGCTACACCTTC. The chain couples TRBV5-4 to TRBJ1-2, with 7 bases matching TRBD1. The CDR3 is 14 amino acids. Per germline, CDR1 SGHNT and CDR2 YYREEE (reference sequence). V was pared by 0 bases and J by 8 bases, with 7 bases of the junction left unmatched.

The CDR3 DNA sequence: TGCGCCAGCAGCCTAGGACAGGACCAAGAGACCCAGTACTTC. It specifies CASSLGQDQETQYF. The chain couples TRBV5-1 to TRBJ2-5, with TRBD1 identical over 7 bases. The CDR3 runs to 14 residues. Looked up from germline, CDR1 is SGHRS and CDR2 is YFSETQ. J was trimmed by 0 bases and V by 4 bases; bases with no gene match: 3.

There are a few counts of this clone. The CDR3 loop reads CASSLRRGRSPLHF. The CDR3 nucleotides are TGTGCCAGCAGCTTAAGACGGGGAAGGTCACCCCTCCACTTT. The chain carries TRBV11-1 and TRBJ1-6; D ambiguous. Trimming left V 2 bases short and J 10 bases short, with 12 bases between. Germline-derived CDR1 and CDR2 are SGHAT and FQDESV (reference sequence). The CDR3 is 14 amino acids.

V and J are TRBV5-4 and TRBJ2-1; 8 nucleotides align to TRBD2. Germline values: CDR1 SGHNT, CDR2 YYREEE (reference sequence). The CDR3 has 14 residues. V gave up 2 bases and J gave up 6 bases; unmatched junction bases: 4. This CDR3 reads CASSFLGLANEQFF. The CDR3 bases are TGTGCCAGCAGCTTCCTTGGACTAGCCAATGAGCAGTTCTTC.

This clone was detected only once. The chain recombines TRBV28 with TRBJ1-4, with D perhaps TRBD1 (5 bases). CDR3 length: 14 residues. CDR1 is MDHEN, CDR2 SYDVKM, per germline. Trimming took 5 bases from V and 8 from J, leaving 15 bases between them. CDR3 DNA: TGTGCCAGCAGTCGGAGCCCGGGGGAGGAAAAACTGTTTTTT. Encoded protein: CASSRSPGEEKLFF.

This chain connects TRBV7-2 to TRBJ2-1; D might be TRBD2 (6 bases). The CDR3 sequence is 13 residues long. The germline gives CDR1 SGHTA, CDR2 FQGNSA. Trimming shortened V by 7 bases and J by 8 bases, and 15 bases separated the two germline ends. This CDR3 is CASTVTSSDEQFF. DNA of the CDR3: TGTGCCAGCACCGTAACTAGCTCGGATGAGCAGTTCTTC.

This clone was recorded only once. The chain recombines TRBV5-6 with TRBJ2-1; 7 bases align to TRBD2. CDR3 length: 12 residues. V lost 6 bases to trimming and J lost 7 bases; unmatched junction nucleotides: 4. Germline assignment: CDR1 SGHDT and CDR2 YYEEEE. The CDR3, as DNA: TGTGCCAGCATTGGACTAGTTAATGAGCAGTTCTTC. Amino acids: CASIGLVNEQFF.